What follows describes a single TCR beta chain. As handled by the study authors: Quantification of nucleated cells was approximated via reference gene primer amplification. TCRdb's table, derived via immunoSEQ multiplex PCR, lists solely in-frame clones and lacks some. V and J calls plus clone size are reproduced from that table; the DNA served to infer D and trimming. The profile covers 200,000 to 300,000 clones, with roughly nine tenths appearing a single time and 5.5% to 6.5% taken by the ten largest. This entry is derived from a study of blood T cell repertoires in COVID-19. Study overall: From T cells, B-cell-depleted T cells, or PBMCs came the material, which was cDNA or gDNA.

Germline-derived CDR1 and CDR2 are LNHDA and SQIVND (reference sequence). V lost 7 bases and J lost 0; bases outside the gene matches: 8. This CDR3 is built from 16 residues. This clonotype originated in a man between 60 and 75 years old with acute or convalescent COVID-19. The chain couples TRBV19 to TRBJ1-1, with TRBD1 matching over 10 bases. Source material: peripheral blood. CDR3 nucleotide sequence: TGTGCCAGTACTCCAAGACAGGGGGCGATGAACACTGAAGCTTTCTTT. It is translated as CASTPRQGAMNTEAFF.